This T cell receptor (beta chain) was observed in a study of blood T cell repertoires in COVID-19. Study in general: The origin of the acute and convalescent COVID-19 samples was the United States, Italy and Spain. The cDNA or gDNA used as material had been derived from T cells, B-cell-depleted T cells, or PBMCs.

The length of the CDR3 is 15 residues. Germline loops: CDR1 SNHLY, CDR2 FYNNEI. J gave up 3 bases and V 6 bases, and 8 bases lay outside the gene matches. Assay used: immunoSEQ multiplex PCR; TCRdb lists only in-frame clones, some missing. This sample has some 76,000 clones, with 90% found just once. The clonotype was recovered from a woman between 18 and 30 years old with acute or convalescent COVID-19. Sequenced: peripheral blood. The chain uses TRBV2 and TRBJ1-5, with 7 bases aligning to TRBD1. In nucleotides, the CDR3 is TGTGCCAGCAGCGCGGACAGGCGAAACAATCAGCCCCAGCATTTT. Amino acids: CASSADRRNNQPQHF. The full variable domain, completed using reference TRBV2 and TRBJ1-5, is EPEVTQTPSHQVTQMGQEVILRCVPISNHLYFYWYRQILGQKVEFLVSFYNNEISEKSEIFDDQFSVERPDGSNFTLKIRSTKLEDSAMYFCASSADRRNNQPQHFGDGTRLSIL.